This passage covers 22 T cell receptor beta chains from one sample sequenced in a study of CD8 T cells in Susac syndrome. RNA amounts of about 0.45 to 1 ug underwent reverse transcription with random hexamers. TCRdb ran MiXCR on the immunoSEQ multiplex PCR reads and lists one entry per CDR3 protein. Among some 180,000 distinct CDR3 sequences, approximately 95% were seen once, and the ten largest hold 0.1%. Sequenced sample: CD4+ T cells from PBMCs. These receptors all stem from a human donor in good health.

The chain joins TRBV5-1 to TRBJ2-1, with TRBD1 as a possible D gene (5 bases). This CDR3 region has 15 residues. Germline V gives CDR1 SGHRS, CDR2 YFSETQ. Trimming shortened V by 1 base and J by 4 bases, and 12 bases separated the two germline ends. Here the CDR3 DNA reads TGCGCCAGCAGCTTGATACAGGTCCAGTACAATGAGCAGTTCTTC. Amino acids: CASSLIQVQYNEQFF.

The gene calls are TRBV29-1 and TRBJ1-1; TRBD1 might be the D (5 bases). The germline V gene encodes CDR1 SQVTM and CDR2 ANQGSEA. Deletions cut 4 bases from V and 0 bases from J, with 6 bases between. The CDR3 extends over 12 amino acids. CDR3 protein: CSVGGVNTEAFF. Written as DNA, the CDR3 is TGCAGCGTTGGGGGGGTGAACACTGAAGCTTTCTTT. The full variable domain, its missing parts supplied by reference TRBV29-1 and TRBJ1-1, is SAVISQKPSRDICQRGTSLTIQCQVDSQVTMMFWYRQQPGQSLTLIATANQGSEATYESGFVIDKFPISRPNLTFSTLTVSNMSPEDSSIYLCSVGGVNTEAFFGQGTRLTVV.

The J gene is TRBJ1-1, the V gene TRBV7-2; D remains ambiguous. Germline CDR1 is SGHTA and CDR2 is FQGNSA. The CDR3 is made up of 15 amino acids. The V end lost 1 base, the J end lost 4 bases, and 13 bases lay between the germline ends. CDR3 sequence (DNA): TGTGCCAGCAGCTTAGACGCCTGGAGGAGCACTGAAGCTTTCTTT. It is translated as CASSLDAWRSTEAFF.

In its sample, this clonotype was seen once. The chain couples TRBV11-2 to TRBJ2-3, with TRBD2 matching 16 bases. From germline, CDR1 is SGHAT and CDR2 FQNNGV. The CDR3 is 20 residues long. The trim removed 5 bases at V and 2 bases at J, leaving 13 bases unmatched. The CDR3 reads CASSQRGTSGGAVYTDTQYF. CDR3 nucleotides: TGTGCCAGCAGCCAGAGAGGGACTAGCGGGGGGGCGGTGTACACAGATACGCAGTATTTT.

The chain joins TRBV7-8 to TRBJ1-6; D is undetermined. Between the trimmed V and J ends, which lost 6 bases and 9 bases, there was a span of 15 bases. The CDR3 totals 14 residues. Germline loops: CDR1 SGHVS, CDR2 FQNEAQ. The CDR3 loop reads CASRPTGVGSPLHF. The CDR3 DNA follows: TGTGCCAGCAGGCCCACGGGTGTGGGTTCACCCCTCCACTTT.

V gene TRBV7-9 combines with J gene TRBJ1-2; 7 nucleotides align to TRBD1. With 5 bases clipped from V and 0 bases from J, the junction kept 6 bases outside the gene matches. This CDR3 spans 15 amino acids. Germline V gene lookup returns CDR1 SEHNR and CDR2 FQNEAQ (reference sequence). The CDR3 bases are TGTGCCAGCAGCCCGAGACAGGGTCCTAACTATGGCTACACCTTC. Protein: CASSPRQGPNYGYTF.

The chain has TRBV29-1 and TRBJ2-1; TRBD2 aligns across 10 bases. Trimming removed 7 bases from V and 6 bases from J; junction bases left unmatched: 9. CDR1 is SQVTM and CDR2 is ANQGSEA in the germline V gene. The CDR3 spans 14 residues. DNA of the CDR3: TGCAGCGCCCCCCTAGCGGGGGACCCCAATGAGCAGTTCTTC. This translates into CSAPLAGDPNEQFF.

The chain carries TRBV30 and TRBJ1-1, with D maybe TRBD1 (6 bases). V was clipped by 1 base and J by 2 bases, with 14 bases between them. Germline V gives CDR1 GTSNPN, CDR2 SVGIG (reference sequence). This CDR3 comprises 15 residues. CDR3 amino acids: CAWSAPQGYNTEAFF. CDR3 sequence (DNA): TGTGCCTGGAGTGCCCCACAGGGTTACAACACTGAAGCTTTCTTT.

The chain joins TRBV18 to TRBJ2-5; perhaps TRBD2 as D (6 bases). Trimming shortened V by 2 bases and J by 5 bases, and 12 bases separated the two germline ends. The CDR3 length is 14 residues. Germline V gives CDR1 KGHSH, CDR2 LQKENI. The CDR3 bases are TGTGCCAGCTCACCAGGGACTCGAGGGGAGACCCAGTACTTC. It specifies CASSPGTRGETQYF.

This chain links TRBV27 with TRBJ2-2; D possibly corresponds to TRBD2 (5 bases). V was cut by 0 bases and J by 0 bases, with 11 bases left in between. This CDR3 contains 17 residues. In germline, CDR1 is MNHEY, CDR2 SMNVEV (reference sequence). This CDR3 reads CASSLSRRYANTGELFF. The CDR3 nucleotides read TGTGCCAGCAGTTTATCTCGGAGGTACGCGAACACCGGGGAGCTGTTTTTT.

This chain links TRBV6-5 with TRBJ1-1; 7 nucleotides align to TRBD1. Germline V gene data show CDR1 as MNHEY and CDR2 as SVGAGI. The length of the CDR3 is 15 residues. V lost 6 bases to trimming and J lost 6 bases; unmatched junction nucleotides: 13. The CDR3 coding sequence is TGTGCCAGCAGCCTATTCAGAGGGGGCCAGGCTGAAGCTTTCTTT. This codes for CASSLFRGGQAEAFF.

The rearrangement joins TRBV6-1 to TRBJ1-6, with D unresolved. CDR1 and CDR2 from the germline V gene are MNHNS and SASEGT. CDR3 length equals 18 residues. The ends were cut back, 0 bases at V and 0 bases at J, with 12 bases in the middle. In DNA form, the CDR3 reads TGTGCCAGCAGTGAAGCGCTGTTCCTGAGCTCCTATAATTCACCCCTCCACTTT. It yields the protein CASSEALFLSSYNSPLHF.

The rearrangement uses TRBV4-1 and TRBJ2-1, with TRBD2 identical over 13 bases. The CDR3 covers 19 residues. V was clipped by 3 bases and J by 3 bases; unmatched bases: 11. Germline lookup yields CDR1 MGHRA and CDR2 YSYEKL. The CDR3 DNA is TGCGCCAGCAGCCACGGAACCCGACTAGCGGGGGGCGACTACAATGAGCAGTTCTTC. Protein product: CASSHGTRLAGGDYNEQFF.

The chain links TRBV28 to TRBJ2-4; tentatively, D is TRBD1 or TRBD2 (5 bases each). The length of the CDR3 is 17 residues. Germline V gives CDR1 MDHEN, CDR2 SYDVKM. The ends were cut back, 2 bases at V and 12 bases at J, with 26 bases in the middle. This CDR3 is CASSLATAGTPRTSQYF. The DNA for the CDR3 is TGTGCCAGCAGTTTAGCTACAGCCGGGACCCCCAGAACGAGTCAGTACTTC.

In DNA form, the CDR3 reads TGTGCCAGTAGTCTCAGACAGGGGCTTCTTTACAATGAGCAGTTCTTC. Translated, it gives CASSLRQGLLYNEQFF. This chain joins TRBV19 and TRBJ2-1; 8 bases match TRBD1. The trim removed 5 bases at V and 4 bases at J, leaving 10 bases unmatched. In germline, CDR1 is LNHDA, CDR2 SQIVND (reference sequence). The CDR3 consists of 16 residues.

V usage is TRBV29-1 and J usage is TRBJ2-1; TRBD1 matches 8 bases. J was trimmed by 3 bases and V by 6 bases; bases with no gene match: 13. CDR3 size: 16 residues. CDR1 and CDR2 (germline): SQVTM, ANQGSEA. CDR3 residues: CSVKRAPGQVYNEQFF. As DNA, the CDR3 is TGCAGCGTAAAAAGGGCCCCGGGACAGGTCTACAATGAGCAGTTCTTC.

The CDR3 loop is CASSQIGRRLSNQPQHF. CDR3 nucleotide sequence: TGTGCCAGCAGCCAAATTGGACGTCGGCTGAGCAATCAGCCCCAGCATTTT. The V gene is TRBV3-1, the J gene TRBJ1-5; D not resolved. The CDR3 is made up of 17 amino acids. V dropped 2 bases and J dropped 1 base, with 15 bases sitting between them. Germline lookup yields CDR1 LGHDT and CDR2 YNNKEL (reference sequence).

The rearrangement links TRBV28 to TRBJ1-1, with D possibly matching TRBD1 (5 bases). The germline CDR1 and CDR2 sequences are MDHEN and SYDVKM. The CDR3 spans 15 residues. With 6 bases removed from V and 0 bases from J, the gap between germline ends came to 14 bases. The CDR3 DNA follows: TGTGCCAGCAGGGGAACCGGGACCATGAACACTGAAGCTTTCTTT. Amino acids: CASRGTGTMNTEAFF.

J is TRBJ1-5 and V is TRBV2, with D unclear. Germline values: CDR1 SNHLY, CDR2 FYNNEI. This CDR3 is built from 15 residues. The V gene lost 2 bases and the J gene lost 2 bases, with 10 bases spanning the gap. The CDR3 sequence: CASSEWGNGNQPQHF. The CDR3 DNA follows: TGTGCCAGCAGTGAATGGGGTAACGGCAATCAGCCCCAGCATTTT.

This chain connects TRBV4-3 to TRBJ1-2; D is unresolved. The germline gives CDR1 LGHNA, CDR2 YSLEER. The CDR3 runs 15 residues. V lost 0 bases to trimming and J lost 1 base, with 9 bases between them. The chain's CDR3 is CASSQDWADNYGYTF. For the CDR3, the DNA is TGCGCCAGCAGCCAAGATTGGGCAGATAACTATGGCTACACCTTC.

The chain combines TRBV28 with TRBJ1-5; a weak D match, TRBD1 (6 bases). This CDR3 comprises 12 residues. Germline assignment: CDR1 MDHEN and CDR2 SYDVKM. The V and J ends lost 1 base and 15 bases respectively, with 13 bases between them. The CDR3 reads CASSLFGGRRHF. The DNA of the CDR3 is TGTGCCAGCAGTTTATTTGGGGGCAGGAGGCATTTT.

The chain carries TRBV7-2 and TRBJ1-5; D gene uncertain. The CDR3 runs 12 residues. V lost 1 base and J 6 bases, leaving 4 bases between the germline ends. Germline V gene lookup returns CDR1 SGHTA and CDR2 FQGNSA. The CDR3 here is CASSLDRQPQHF. DNA of the CDR3: TGTGCCAGCAGCTTAGATCGTCAGCCCCAGCATTTT.